This T cell receptor beta chain came from a study of blood T cell repertoires in COVID-19. The J segment lost 5 bases and the V segment lost 4 bases, leaving 6 bases of the junction unmatched. CDR3 length: 15 residues. Per germline, CDR1 SGDLS and CDR2 YYNGEE. In the source study's methods: Reference gene primer amplification yielded estimated nucleated cell counts. TCRdb's table, derived via immunoSEQ multiplex PCR, lists solely in-frame clones and lacks some. V, J and clone size are those of that table, while D and trimming were read from the DNA. The sample holds 130,000 to 150,000 clones; roughly 85% are singletons and the top ten take roughly 8%.

The sequence was obtained from a woman aged 55-69 years with COVID-19, enrolled during active disease. The chain has TRBV9 and TRBJ2-1, with 10 bases that match TRBD1. The sample taken for sequencing was peripheral blood. Here the CDR3 reads CASSPRDRGNNEQFF. The CDR3 nucleotides read TGTGCCAGCAGCCCCCGGGACAGGGGTAACAATGAGCAGTTCTTC.